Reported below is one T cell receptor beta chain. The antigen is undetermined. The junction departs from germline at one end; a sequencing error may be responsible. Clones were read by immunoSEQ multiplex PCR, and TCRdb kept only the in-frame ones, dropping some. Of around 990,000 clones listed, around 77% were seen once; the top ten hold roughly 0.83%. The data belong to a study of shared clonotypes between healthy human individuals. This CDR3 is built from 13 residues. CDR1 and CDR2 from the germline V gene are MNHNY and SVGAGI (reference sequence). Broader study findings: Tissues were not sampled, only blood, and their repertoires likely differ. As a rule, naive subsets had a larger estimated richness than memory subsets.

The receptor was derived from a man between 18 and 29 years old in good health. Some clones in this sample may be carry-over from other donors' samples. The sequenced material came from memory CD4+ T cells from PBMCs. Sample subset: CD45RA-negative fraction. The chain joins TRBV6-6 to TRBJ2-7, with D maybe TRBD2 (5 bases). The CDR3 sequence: CASCSTDRTPKDF. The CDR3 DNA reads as TGTGCCAGCTGTTCAACAGACCGGACTCCCAAAGACTTC.